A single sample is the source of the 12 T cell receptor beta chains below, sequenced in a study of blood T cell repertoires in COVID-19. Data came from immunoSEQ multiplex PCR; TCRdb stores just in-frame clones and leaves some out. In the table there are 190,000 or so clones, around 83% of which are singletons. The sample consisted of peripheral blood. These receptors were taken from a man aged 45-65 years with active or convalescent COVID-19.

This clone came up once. The CDR3 spells CASTPSGGAADTQYF. The CDR3 bases are TGTGCCAGCACCCCGTCGGGCGGGGCGGCAGATACGCAGTATTTT. The chain joins TRBV11-2 to TRBJ2-3; D is perhaps TRBD2 (6 bases). Germline loops: CDR1 SGHAT, CDR2 FQNNGV. Trimming cost V 7 bases and J 4 bases, with 18 bases left between them. The CDR3 consists of 15 residues.

The CDR3 region has the DNA TGCAGTGTCAATTATGGCTACACCTTC. The encoded protein is CSVNYGYTF. V is TRBV20-1 and J is TRBJ1-2; no clear D gene. The CDR3 loop spans 9 amino acids. Germline V gene sequence: CDR1 DFQATT, CDR2 SNEGSKA (reference sequence). V was clipped by 7 bases and J by 5 bases, with 5 bases between them.

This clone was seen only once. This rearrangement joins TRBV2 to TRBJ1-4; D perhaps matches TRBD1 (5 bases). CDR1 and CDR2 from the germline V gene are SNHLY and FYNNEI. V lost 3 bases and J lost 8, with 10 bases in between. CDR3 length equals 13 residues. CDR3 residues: CASSEVWGEKLFF. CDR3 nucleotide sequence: TGTGCCAGCAGTGAGGTGTGGGGCGAAAAACTGTTTTTT.

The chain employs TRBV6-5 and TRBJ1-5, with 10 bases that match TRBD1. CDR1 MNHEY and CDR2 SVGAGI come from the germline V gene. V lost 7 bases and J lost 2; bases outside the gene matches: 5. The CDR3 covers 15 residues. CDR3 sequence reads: CASTWTGGGNQPQHF. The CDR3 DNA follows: TGTGCCAGCACCTGGACAGGGGGAGGCAATCAGCCCCAGCATTTT.

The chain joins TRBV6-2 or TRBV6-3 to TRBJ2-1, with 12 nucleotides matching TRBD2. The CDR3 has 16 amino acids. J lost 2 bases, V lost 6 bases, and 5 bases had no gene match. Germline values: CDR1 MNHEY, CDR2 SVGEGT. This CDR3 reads CASSTTSGGTYNEQFF. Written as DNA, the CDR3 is TGTGCCAGCAGCACGACTAGCGGGGGCACCTACAATGAGCAGTTCTTC.

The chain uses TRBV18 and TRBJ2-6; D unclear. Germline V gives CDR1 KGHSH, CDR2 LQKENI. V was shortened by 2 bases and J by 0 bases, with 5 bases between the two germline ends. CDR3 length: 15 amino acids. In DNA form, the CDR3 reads TGTGCCAGCTCACCAGCCGGCTCTGGGGCCAACGTCCTGACTTTC. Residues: CASSPAGSGANVLTF.

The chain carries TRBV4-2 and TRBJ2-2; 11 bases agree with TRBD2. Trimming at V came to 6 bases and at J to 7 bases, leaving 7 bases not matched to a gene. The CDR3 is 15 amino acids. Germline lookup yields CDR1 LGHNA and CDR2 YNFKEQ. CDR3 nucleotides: TGTGCCAGCAGTCCTAGCGGGAGGCGTGGCGGGGAGCTGTTTTTT. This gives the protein CASSPSGRRGGELFF.

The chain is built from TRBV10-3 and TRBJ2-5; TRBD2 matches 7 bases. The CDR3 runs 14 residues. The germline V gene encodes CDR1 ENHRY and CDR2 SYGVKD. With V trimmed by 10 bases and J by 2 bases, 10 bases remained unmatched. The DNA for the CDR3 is TGTGCCACCAGGGTGGCTAGCGGACAAGAGACCCAGTACTTC. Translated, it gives CATRVASGQETQYF.

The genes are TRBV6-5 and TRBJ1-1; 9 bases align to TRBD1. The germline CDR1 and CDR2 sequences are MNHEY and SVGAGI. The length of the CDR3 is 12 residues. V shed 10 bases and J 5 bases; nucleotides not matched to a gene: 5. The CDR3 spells CATLQGATEAFF. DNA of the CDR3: TGTGCCACCTTACAGGGGGCGACTGAAGCTTTCTTT.

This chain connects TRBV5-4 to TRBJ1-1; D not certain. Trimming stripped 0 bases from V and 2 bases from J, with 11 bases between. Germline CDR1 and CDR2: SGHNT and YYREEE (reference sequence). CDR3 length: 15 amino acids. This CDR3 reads CASSLVPGKNTEAFF. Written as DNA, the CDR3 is TGTGCCAGCAGCTTGGTCCCGGGGAAAAACACTGAAGCTTTCTTT. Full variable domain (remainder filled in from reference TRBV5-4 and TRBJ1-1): ETGVTQSPTHLIKTRGQQVTLRCSSQSGHNTVSWYQQALGQGPQFIFQYYREEENGRGNFPPRFSGLQFPNYSSELNVNALELDDSALYLCASSLVPGKNTEAFFGQGTRLTVV.

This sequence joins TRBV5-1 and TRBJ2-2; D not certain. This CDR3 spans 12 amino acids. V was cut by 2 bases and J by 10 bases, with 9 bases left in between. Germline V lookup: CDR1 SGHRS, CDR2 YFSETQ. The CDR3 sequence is CASSFALEELFF. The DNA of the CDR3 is TGCGCCAGCAGCTTTGCACTTGAGGAGCTGTTTTTT.

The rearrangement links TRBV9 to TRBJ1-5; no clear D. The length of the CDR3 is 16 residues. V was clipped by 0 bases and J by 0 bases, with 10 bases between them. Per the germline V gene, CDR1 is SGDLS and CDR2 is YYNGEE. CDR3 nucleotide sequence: TGTGCCAGCAGCGTAGGGAGAGGACTTAGCAATCAGCCCCAGCATTTT. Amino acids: CASSVGRGLSNQPQHF.